Listed here are 31 T cell receptor beta chains from one sample, sequenced in a study of regulatory T cells in long-lasting Graves disease. Building the TCR beta libraries relied on iRepertoire HTBI primers, and CDR3 regions underwent Arm-PCR. TCRdb ran MiXCR on the multiplex PCR reads and lists one entry per CDR3 protein. The table has about 460,000 distinct CDR3 sequences, around 15% seen once. Sample time point: newly diagnosed GD, antithyroid drugs for less than 3 months. PBMC RNA was the source of the TCR library. In addition, the sample was reused for a study of T cells in Graves' hyperthyroidism and ophthalmopathy.

This sample comprised peripheral blood mononuclear cells (PBMCs), obtained at new diagnosis, from a patient treated with antithyroid drugs. These receptors came from a woman aged 45 to 65 with Graves disease.

This clonotype was counted at least ten times. The chain has TRBV2 and TRBJ2-3; possibly TRBD1 or TRBD2 for D (5 bases each). CDR1 and CDR2 (germline): SNHLY, FYNNEI. V lost 4 bases to trimming and J lost 0 bases, with 14 bases between them. The CDR3 contains 16 residues. CDR3 sequence (DNA): TGTGCCAGCAGTGTTCGGGGACCCACTAGCACAGATACGCAGTATTTT. Amino acids: CASSVRGPTSTDTQYF.

This clonotype was seen many times. This chain connects TRBV28 to TRBJ1-5, with a weak D call TRBD1 (6 bases). This CDR3 contains 13 residues. The V end lost 4 bases, the J end lost 7 bases, and 11 bases lay between the germline ends. CDR1 is MDHEN, CDR2 SYDVKM, per germline. The chain's CDR3 is CASSSTGNQPQHF. CDR3 in DNA: TGTGCCAGCAGTTCAACAGGGAACCAGCCCCAGCATTTT.

The V gene is TRBV20-1, the J gene TRBJ2-7, with D possibly matching TRBD2 (6 bases). Trimming removed 6 bases at V and 1 base at J, with 13 bases between. The CDR3 length is 13 residues. CDR1 is DFQATT and CDR2 is SNEGSKA in the germline V gene (reference sequence). CDR3 sequence reads: CSARAGFSYEQYF. Written as DNA, the CDR3 is TGCAGTGCCCGAGCGGGTTTTTCCTACGAGCAGTACTTC.

Turning to this clonotype: This clone may be a read error of a much larger clone one base away. J is TRBJ2-7 and V is TRBV6-1, with 7 bases lining up with TRBD2. V was clipped by 2 bases and J by 2 bases; unmatched bases: 6. The germline CDR1 and CDR2 sequences are MNHNS and SASEGT. The CDR3 is 15 residues long. The CDR3 region is CASSERYSGAYEQYF. The DNA of the CDR3 is TGTGCCAGCAGTGAAAGGTACAGCGGGGCCTACGAGCAGTACTTC.

This clonotype has at least ten counts. This chain uses TRBV5-1 with TRBJ1-1, with TRBD1 as a possible D gene (5 bases). CDR1 SGHRS and CDR2 YFSETQ come from the germline V gene. Deletions cut 0 bases from V and 11 bases from J, with 14 bases between. The CDR3 is made up of 13 amino acids. This CDR3 reads CASSLGDPMAAFF. The CDR3 DNA follows: TGCGCCAGCAGCTTGGGGGACCCCATGGCTGCTTTCTTT.

The V gene is TRBV13, the J gene TRBJ1-4; 9 bases fit TRBD1. The V segment lost 4 bases and the J segment 8 bases; nucleotides outside the gene matches: 8. Germline V CDR1 and CDR2: PRHDT, FYEKMQ (reference sequence). This CDR3 has 15 residues. CDR3 residues: CASSSQGALGEKLFF. CDR3 sequence (DNA): TGTGCCAGCAGCTCACAGGGGGCTCTAGGGGAAAAACTGTTTTTT. The variable domain in full, with the rest retrieved from reference TRBV13 and TRBJ1-4, is AAGVIQSPRHLIKEKRETATLKCYPIPRHDTVYWYQQGPGQDPQFLISFYEKMQSDKGSIPDRFSAQQFSDYHSELNMSSLELGDSALYFCASSSQGALGEKLFFGSGTQLSVL.

The table lists this clonotype with a few counts. This clone may be a read error of a much larger clone one base away. The rearrangement links TRBV6-2 or TRBV6-3 to TRBJ2-7; weak D call: TRBD2 (6 bases). The germline gives CDR1 MNHEY, CDR2 SVGEGT. Trimming removed 5 bases at V and 2 bases at J, with 16 bases between. The CDR3 is 15 amino acids. CDR3: CASSHKIRGTYEQYF. CDR3 DNA sequence: TGTGCCAGCAGTCATAAAATTCGGGGGACCTACGAGCAGTACTTC.

The V call is TRBV19, the J call TRBJ2-6; TRBD2 matches at 9 bases. CDR3 length equals 15 residues. V was pared by 7 bases and J by 1 base, with 2 bases of the junction left unmatched. Germline V lookup: CDR1 LNHDA, CDR2 SQIVND (reference sequence). CDR3 DNA sequence: TGTGCCAGTAACCTAGCGGGGTCTGGGGCCAACGTCCTGACTTTC. Its translation: CASNLAGSGANVLTF.

The table lists this clonotype with many counts. The chain has TRBV3-1 and TRBJ2-7, with D maybe TRBD2 (6 bases). The germline V and J ends were trimmed by 2 bases and 6 bases, with 14 bases remaining between them. CDR1 is LGHDT, CDR2 YNNKEL, per germline (reference sequence). This CDR3 has 14 residues. Here the CDR3 DNA reads TGTGCCAGCAGCCAACCGGGACTCCCTCTCGAGCAGTACTTC. Translating it yields CASSQPGLPLEQYF.

This clonotype was observed at least ten times. The chain combines TRBV18 with TRBJ1-2; weak D call: TRBD1 (6 bases). V was shortened by 2 bases and J by 5 bases, with 15 bases between the two germline ends. Germline V gives CDR1 KGHSH, CDR2 LQKENI. This CDR3 region has 15 residues. The CDR3 loop reads CASSPTGEQGYGYTF. The DNA for the CDR3 is TGTGCCAGCTCACCAACCGGGGAACAGGGATATGGCTACACCTTC.

This clonotype was seen a handful of times. The V gene is TRBV6-1, the J gene TRBJ2-7; possible D gene TRBD1, 6 bases. CDR1 is MNHNS and CDR2 is SASEGT in the germline V gene. This CDR3 comprises 11 residues. With 6 bases removed from V and 6 bases from J, the gap between germline ends came to 9 bases. The CDR3 region is CASRTGFEQYF. CDR3 DNA sequence: TGTGCCAGCAGAACAGGGTTCGAGCAGTACTTC.

In this sample, this clonotype turned up many times. The rearrangement uses TRBV2 and TRBJ1-2; the match to TRBD1 covers 8 bases. There are 16 residues in the CDR3. Germline-derived CDR1 and CDR2 are SNHLY and FYNNEI. With V trimmed by 5 bases and J by 3 bases, 11 bases remained unmatched. Here the CDR3 DNA reads TGTGCCAGCAGTCTCGGGTGGACAGGGAGCGACTATGGCTACACCTTC. Protein: CASSLGWTGSDYGYTF. The entire variable domain, with the rest obtained from reference TRBV2 and TRBJ1-2, is as follows: EPEVTQTPSHQVTQMGQEVILRCVPISNHLYFYWYRQILGQKVEFLVSFYNNEISEKSEIFDDQFSVERPDGSNFTLKIRSTKLEDSAMYFCASSLGWTGSDYGYTFGSGTRLTVV.

The table lists this clonotype with many counts. The chain couples TRBV5-1 to TRBJ1-5; D gene uncertain. Germline V gene sequence: CDR1 SGHRS, CDR2 YFSETQ. Deletions cut 2 bases from V and 3 bases from J, with 9 bases between. There are 14 residues in the CDR3. CDR3 coding DNA: TGCGCCAGCAGCTTCTCGGGAGACAATCAGCCCCAGCATTTT. Protein: CASSFSGDNQPQHF.

Many counts were recorded for this clonotype. The chain joins TRBV20-1 to TRBJ2-5; TRBD2 matches 8 bases. This CDR3 spans 12 amino acids. Trimming at V came to 5 bases and at J to 5 bases, leaving 4 bases not matched to a gene. Germline V gene data show CDR1 as DFQATT and CDR2 as SNEGSKA (reference sequence). The CDR3 loop reads CSAVTSAETQYF. The CDR3 DNA reads as TGCAGTGCTGTGACTAGCGCGGAGACCCAGTACTTC.

This clonotype has only a few counts. This chain links TRBV4-1 with TRBJ1-4; no clear D gene. CDR1 and CDR2 (germline): MGHRA, YSYEKL. This CDR3 comprises 15 residues. With 1 base removed from V and 5 bases from J, the gap between germline ends came to 11 bases. Here the CDR3 reads CASSQVAGLNEKLFF. The CDR3 DNA sequence: TGCGCCAGCAGCCAAGTCGCGGGGTTAAATGAAAAACTGTTTTTT.

This clonotype was observed many times. The V and J genes are TRBV7-9 and TRBJ1-1; possible D gene TRBD1, 5 bases. Germline loops: CDR1 SEHNR, CDR2 FQNEAQ (reference sequence). The CDR3 consists of 15 residues. V shed 1 base and J shed 7 bases, with 16 bases lying between them. The CDR3: CASSLVGGRKHEAFF. CDR3 in DNA: TGTGCCAGCAGCTTAGTGGGGGGGAGGAAACATGAAGCTTTCTTT.

This clonotype was picked up many times. The DNA for the CDR3 is TGTGCCAGCAGTTTAAGGGACAGACGCACAGATACGCAGTATTTT. Its protein product is CASSLRDRRTDTQYF. The chain uses TRBV27 and TRBJ2-3; 7 bases align to TRBD1. The CDR3 covers 15 residues. Germline values: CDR1 MNHEY, CDR2 SMNVEV (reference sequence). Unmatched junction bases numbered 3, after V lost 2 bases and J lost 1 base.

The chain is built from TRBV4-1 and TRBJ1-2, with TRBD1 matching over 8 bases. The CDR3 has 15 residues. V dropped 1 base and J dropped 7; count of bases not matched to a gene: 8. Germline CDR1 and CDR2: MGHRA and YSYEKL. The CDR3 here is CASSQAGTGRSGYTF. Here the CDR3 DNA reads TGCGCCAGCAGCCAAGCGGGGACAGGTCGGAGTGGCTACACCTTC.

The sample holds a few counts of this clonotype. The chain recombines TRBV9 with TRBJ2-3, with a weak D call TRBD2 (5 bases). The germline V and J ends were trimmed by 0 bases and 2 bases, with 10 bases remaining between them. This CDR3 has 15 amino acids. In germline, CDR1 is SGDLS, CDR2 YYNGEE. The CDR3 sequence is CASSVATGFTDTQYF. CDR3 nucleotides: TGTGCCAGCAGCGTAGCGACGGGATTCACAGATACGCAGTATTTT.

The gene calls are TRBV27 and TRBJ1-2; D unresolved. Between the trimmed V and J ends, which lost 2 bases and 11 bases, there was a span of 15 bases. CDR1 MNHEY and CDR2 SMNVEV come from the germline V gene (reference sequence). The CDR3 consists of 13 residues. The CDR3 spells CASSLNPEVRYTF. DNA of the CDR3: TGTGCCAGCAGTTTAAACCCCGAGGTCCGGTACACCTTC.

J is TRBJ1-5 and V is TRBV5-6, with unresolved D. Between the trimmed V and J ends, which lost 1 base and 6 bases, there was a span of 14 bases. The germline CDR1 and CDR2 sequences are SGHDT and YYEEEE. CDR3 length: 15 residues. CDR3 residues: CASSLFDLGSQPQHF. The CDR3 DNA sequence: TGTGCCAGCAGCTTGTTCGATCTGGGGAGTCAGCCCCAGCATTTT.

Many counts were recorded for this clonotype. The chain recombines TRBV11-2 with TRBJ2-1, with a possible D match to TRBD2 (7 bases). The CDR3 covers 17 residues. Per the germline V gene, CDR1 is SGHAT and CDR2 is FQNNGV. V lost 3 bases to trimming and J lost 0 bases, with 15 bases between them. DNA of the CDR3: TGTGCCAGCAGCTTGGGGGGGCCGTCGAGCTCCTACAATGAGCAGTTCTTC. Its protein is CASSLGGPSSSYNEQFF.

This chain connects TRBV9 to TRBJ1-1, with TRBD1 matching over 11 bases. This CDR3 has 15 residues. After removal of 3 bases from V and 6 bases from J, the junction contained 7 bases not matched to a gene. CDR1 and CDR2 (germline): SGDLS, YYNGEE. The CDR3 DNA sequence: TGTGCCAGCAGCGCGGCCGGGACAGGGGGAGCTGAAGCTTTCTTT. It is translated as CASSAAGTGGAEAFF.

This clonotype showed up many times. The J gene is TRBJ2-7, the V gene TRBV27; either TRBD1 or TRBD2 may supply D (6 bases each). Looked up from germline, CDR1 is MNHEY and CDR2 is SMNVEV (reference sequence). The CDR3 has 14 amino acids. V was shortened by 5 bases and J by 5 bases, with 16 bases between the two germline ends. The CDR3 reads CASSQVGGRDEQYF. CDR3 nucleotide sequence: TGTGCCAGCAGTCAAGTCGGGGGCAGGGACGAGCAGTACTTC.

This clonotype has a count of ten or more. The chain has TRBV28 and TRBJ2-3; unclear D gene. Germline CDR1 MDHEN, CDR2 SYDVKM. Trimming took off 6 bases at V and 1 base at J, with 8 bases between the two ends. This CDR3 is built from 13 residues. The CDR3 DNA sequence: TGTGCCAGCAGCGATTCTGGCACAGATACGCAGTATTTT. Protein product: CASSDSGTDTQYF.

This clonotype was observed at least ten times. One end of the junction is discordant with germline, which a read error may explain. This rearrangement joins TRBV5-1 to TRBJ2-1; D gene uncertain. The CDR3 runs 13 residues. CDR1 and CDR2 (germline): SGHRS, YFSETQ. This CDR3 is CASSLYQYNEQFF. In DNA form, the CDR3 reads TGTGCCAGCAGCTTATACCAATACAATGAGCAGTTCTTC. The whole variable domain, filled in from reference TRBV5-1 and TRBJ2-1, reads KAGVTQTPRYLIKTRGQQVTLSCSPISGHRSVSWYQQTPGQGLQFLFEYFSETQRNKGNFPGRFSGRQFSNSRSEMNVSTLELGDSALYLCASSLYQYNEQFFGPGTRLTVL.

The chain combines TRBV5-1 with TRBJ2-5; 7 nucleotides agree with TRBD1. The CDR3 has 15 residues. Trimming removed 3 bases from V and 5 bases from J; junction bases left unmatched: 10. Germline V lookup: CDR1 SGHRS, CDR2 YFSETQ. CDR3 bases: TGCGCCAGCAGCTGGTTACAGGGGAATGCGGAGACCCAGTACTTC. It translates to CASSWLQGNAETQYF.

This clonotype came up a few times. This chain connects TRBV20-1 to TRBJ2-4, with D perhaps being TRBD1 or TRBD2 (7 bases each). Germline V lookup: CDR1 DFQATT, CDR2 SNEGSKA (reference sequence). This CDR3 has 14 amino acids. Deletions cut 0 bases from V and 7 bases from J, with 13 bases between. DNA for the CDR3: TGCAGTGCTAGAGATCCTCAGGGGGGGAACATTCAGTACTTC. It yields the protein CSARDPQGGNIQYF.

This clonotype has at least ten counts. The CDR3 is CASRVRGYIHEQYF. CDR3 bases: TGTGCCAGCAGGGTCCGGGGATACATCCACGAGCAGTACTTC. The chain is built from TRBV27 and TRBJ2-7, with a possible D match to TRBD2 (5 bases). This CDR3 region has 14 residues. CDR1 and CDR2 from the germline V gene are MNHEY and SMNVEV (reference sequence). V was clipped by 6 bases and J by 5 bases, with 17 bases between them.

In its sample, this clonotype was seen a few times. The chain links TRBV27 to TRBJ2-2; 7 bases map to TRBD2. From germline, CDR1 is MNHEY and CDR2 SMNVEV (reference sequence). The ends lost 3 bases at V and 5 bases at J; junction bases unmatched: 9. CDR3 length: 16 residues. Here the CDR3 DNA reads TGTGCCAGCAGTTTGGATGGGGGAGGGGTTACCGGGGAGCTGTTTTTT. It yields the protein CASSLDGGGVTGELFF.

The chain couples TRBV5-1 to TRBJ2-7; 11 nucleotides align to TRBD1. The CDR3 consists of 13 residues. V lost 4 bases and J lost 5; bases outside the gene matches: 2. The germline V gene has CDR1 SGHRS and CDR2 YFSETQ. CDR3 DNA sequence: TGCGCCAGCAGCCTGGACAGGGGGCACGAGCAGTACTTC. This encodes CASSLDRGHEQYF.